This is a list of T cell receptor beta chains from one sample in a study of blood T cells in healthy people across ages. Each CDR3 protein gets one entry after TCRdb re-called the 5' RACE reads with MiXCR. Seen here are about 830,000 distinct CDR3 sequences, roughly 64% observed once, and the top ten hold 22%. Sequencing used blood. These receptors came from a man under 40 in good health. The CDR3 runs from the conserved cysteine through the conserved F or W. Fields, in order: D gene, clone size, J gene, V gene, CDR3 protein, CDR3 DNA. D genes are given only for firm matches. Size values are once, few and many counts, or a class for expanded clones, and some rows have none.

-	-	TRBJ2-1	TRBV10-3	CAISEFGPEQFF	TGTGCCATCAGTGAGTTCGGACCTGAGCAGTTCTTC
-	-	TRBJ2-1	TRBV7-6	CASSHRGGDRSEQFF	TGTGCCAGCAGCCACAGGGGAGGGGACCGGAGTGAGCAGTTCTTC
TRBD2	few	TRBJ2-3	TRBV29-1	CSSSGGAGADTQYF	TGCAGCTCCTCGGGGGGAGCGGGAGCAGATACGCAGTATTTT
-	-	TRBJ1-3	TRBV11-2	CASSSAAGPLGGTIYF	TGTGCCAGCAGCTCCGCGGCGGGACCCTTGGGCGGCACCATATATTTT
-	few	TRBJ2-5	TRBV20-1	CSARQGIQETQYF	TGCAGTGCTAGACAGGGAATCCAGGAGACCCAGTACTTC
TRBD2	few	TRBJ2-7	TRBV29-1	CSVEGAGYDYEQYF	TGCAGCGTTGAAGGAGCGGGGTATGACTACGAGCAGTACTTC
TRBD1	-	TRBJ1-1	TRBV5-1	CASSWETGMRTKAFF	TGCGCCAGCAGCTGGGAGACAGGGATGCGAACTAAAGCTTTCTTT
-	-	TRBJ1-2	TRBV11-1	CASSLAGPSYGYTF	TGTGCCAGCAGCTTAGCGGGCCCGAGCTATGGCTACACCTTC
-	-	TRBJ2-4	TRBV12-3/TRBV12-4	CASSLARGKEIQYF	TGTGCCAGCAGTTTAGCCAGGGGAAAGGAGATTCAGTACTTC
-	-	TRBJ1-2	TRBV6-5	CASSSPGTYGYTF	TGTGCCAGCAGTTCCCCAGGAACCTATGGCTACACCTTC
TRBD2	-	TRBJ2-7	TRBV7-2	CASSTSSGVVYEQYF	TGTGCCAGCAGCACGTCTAGCGGGGTAGTCTACGAGCAGTACTTC
TRBD1	few	TRBJ1-1	TRBV18	CASSPPGTVNTEAFF	TGTGCCAGCTCACCACCCGGGACAGTGAACACTGAAGCTTTCTTT
-	-	TRBJ2-5	TRBV4-2	CASSEHPGIGETQYF	TGTGCCAGCAGCGAACACCCAGGGATTGGAGAGACCCAGTACTTC
TRBD1	-	TRBJ2-5	TRBV7-6	CASSQPGQTNYMYF	TGTGCCAGCAGCCAGCCGGGACAGACAAATTATATGTACTTC
-	-	TRBJ2-1	TRBV12-3/TRBV12-4	CASSSNLLEQFF	TGTGCCAGCAGTTCAAACCTGCTGGAGCAGTTCTTC
TRBD2	-	TRBJ2-5	TRBV3-1	CASSQVTSGAQGTQYF	TGTGCCAGCAGCCAAGTGACTAGCGGGGCGCAAGGGACCCAGTACTTC
-	many	TRBJ2-1	TRBV27	CASRRSWANNEQFF	TGTGCCAGCCGGAGAAGCTGGGCCAACAATGAGCAGTTCTTC
TRBD2	once	TRBJ2-2	TRBV10-3	CAITTSGTNTGELFF	TGTGCCATCACGACTAGCGGGACGAACACCGGGGAGCTGTTTTTT